The T cell receptor beta chain under discussion was sequenced for a study of glioma-infiltrating T cells. Study results and caveats: CDR3 overlap between tissue and blood was very small. Gliomas, especially low-grade, showed above-expected tissue-blood divergence; non-neoplastic patients showed below.

This clonotype has at least ten counts. Its antigen is not known. The CDR3 contains 15 residues. V lost 4 bases and J lost 7; bases outside the gene matches: 8. Germline assignment: CDR1 MDHEN and CDR2 SYDVKM. Amplification of TCR alpha and beta CDR3 regions from RNA used iRepertoire nested multiplex PCR. For one-step reverse transcription and amplification, roughly 100-400 ng of tissue mRNA or PBMC total RNA was used. One entry per CDR3 protein results from TCRdb running MiXCR on the multiplex PCR reads. The data show over 140,000 distinct CDR3 sequences, approximately 39% seen once. V usage is TRBV28 and J usage is TRBJ1-5, with 9 bases lining up with TRBD1. This sequence was found in a human donor with low-grade glioma or glioblastoma, undergoing nonglioma brain surgery, or in good health (not recorded which). The specimen sequenced was glioma tissue, nonneoplastic brain tissue, or PBMCs (not recorded which). CDR3 protein: CASSSPGQGRQPQHF. The CDR3 DNA follows: TGTGCCAGCAGTTCACCGGGACAGGGTCGGCAGCCCCAGCATTTT.